This T cell receptor (beta chain) was recovered during a study of cytomegalovirus exposure and HLA in healthy donors. Concerning this clone itself: The target antigen is unknown.

Data came from immunoSEQ multiplex PCR; TCRdb stores just in-frame clones and leaves some out. This repertoire shows 150,000 or so clones, roughly 89% found once; its top ten account for 9% to 9.5%. The study's findings and limits: Reported results showed that the classifier diagnosed cytomegalovirus status with high specificity and sensitivity.

The CDR3 runs 16 residues. J was trimmed by 7 bases and V by 6 bases; bases with no gene match: 15. Germline values: CDR1 MNHEY, CDR2 SMNVEV (reference sequence). The TCR originated in a young woman in good health and CMV-seropositive. The rearrangement links TRBV27 to TRBJ2-4; 7 bases match TRBD1. Sequences were obtained from PBMCs. Here the CDR3 DNA reads TGTGCCAGCAGCAGGGGGACATTGGGGGTCGGCAACATTCAGTACTTC. Amino acids: CASSRGTLGVGNIQYF.